Reported below is one T cell receptor beta chain. Its cognate antigen has yet to be identified. Base-call qualities are not available, and no considerably larger clone is one nucleotide away. The donors were included in the validation cohort of some 120 subjects, a group kept apart from the roughly 700-subject first cohort. The method was the immunoSEQ multiplex PCR assay. Per the source publication's procedure: To diagnose cytomegalovirus status from the catalog of TCR beta chain sequences, a statistical classification framework was built. TCRdb retrieved this table from immuneACCESS and kept in-frame rearrangements only. Not all clones are present; in checked studies, unresolved V genes account for under half, and no reason is known for the remainder. V and J calls and clone size follow that table, whereas D and trimming were derived from the DNA. The sample includes roughly 100,000 clones, with roughly 94% observed a single time. Roughly 0.9% of the sample is held by the ten biggest clonotypes.

From the germline V gene (reference sequence), CDR1 is WNHNN and CDR2 is SYGVQD. The germline V and J ends show losses of 5 bases and 6 bases respectively, and no gene match explains 7 bases of the junction. From the cysteine through the phenylalanine, the CDR3 covers 16 amino acids. Solely the CDR3 DNA is kept, with 48 bases framed from the first base. The data stem from a study of cytomegalovirus exposure and HLA in healthy donors (dated by TCRdb to about 2017). As for the study more broadly: The 666 repertoires of the first cohort and the 95 to 150 validation repertoires were produced on the same platform, according to a later analysis. The study was designed to test whether signatures of past pathogen exposure could be identified by cataloging public T cell receptors. Besides the first cohort of 666 subjects, a separate validation cohort made up of 120 different subjects was used. To predict cytomegalovirus infection status, the study brought together high-throughput TCR immunosequencing, statistical association of individual TCRs with disease status, and machine learning. General findings and caveats noted by the study authors: The study listed 164 TCR beta chains as associated with cytomegalovirus. Subsequent analysis determined that TCRs grouped into clusters in the first cohort also showed a tendency toward co-occurrence across the 90 to 150 validation repertoires, and roughly 95% of cluster scores exceeded 0. Three of the identified cytomegalovirus-associated TCR beta chains were confirmed in vitro to be specific for cytomegalovirus antigens. According to the authors, the approach could potentially be generalized to other disease states and immunological phenotypes. A later analysis had no HLA typing for the validation cohort, so co-occurrence there was scored across all 120 or so repertoires. Across donors, most TCR sequences were observed very rarely, whereas some public TCRs were present in many individuals. In both the original and validation cohorts, the classifier was reported to diagnose cytomegalovirus status with high specificity and sensitivity.

In this chain, TRBV10-1 is recombined with TRBJ2-1, with 13 middle bases fitting TRBD2. The source of this sequence is a woman in her late teens or twenties in good health and CMV-seronegative. Sequencing was performed on PBMCs. The DNA sequence is as follows: TGCGCCAGCAGTAGGACTAGCGGGAGTGTAGGCAATGAGCAGTTCTTC. Its protein product is CASSRTSGSVGNEQFF.